This T cell receptor beta chain is from a study of T cell changes during pregnancy in multiple sclerosis. The method was immunoSEQ multiplex PCR; TCRdb's version includes in-frame clones alone and lacks a portion of them. The profile shows 33,000 or so clones, around 91% of them singletons. The TCR was taken from a female donor in good health, enrolled as a control in a pregnancy study. The sample here was CD8+ T cells from peripheral blood mononuclear cells, taken in the second trimester of pregnancy.

The CDR3 loop is CASTLTGANTEAFF. The CDR3 DNA sequence: TGTGCCAGCACCCTGACAGGGGCGAACACTGAAGCTTTCTTT. The gene calls are TRBV6-5 and TRBJ1-1, with TRBD1 identical over 8 bases. Germline V gene sequence: CDR1 MNHEY, CDR2 SVGAGI. The CDR3 covers 14 residues. J lost 1 base, V lost 7 bases, and 5 bases had no gene match.